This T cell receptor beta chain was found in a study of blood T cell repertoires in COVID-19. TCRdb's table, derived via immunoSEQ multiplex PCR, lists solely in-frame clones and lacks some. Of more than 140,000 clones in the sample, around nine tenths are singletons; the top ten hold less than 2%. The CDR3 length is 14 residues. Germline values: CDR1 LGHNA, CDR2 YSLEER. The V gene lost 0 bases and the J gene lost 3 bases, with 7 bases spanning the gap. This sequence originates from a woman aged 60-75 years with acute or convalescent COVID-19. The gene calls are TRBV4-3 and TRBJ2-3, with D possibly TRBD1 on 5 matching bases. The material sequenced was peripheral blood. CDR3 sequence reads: CASSQEAGTDTQYF. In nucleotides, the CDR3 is TGCGCCAGCAGCCAAGAGGCAGGGACAGATACGCAGTATTTT.